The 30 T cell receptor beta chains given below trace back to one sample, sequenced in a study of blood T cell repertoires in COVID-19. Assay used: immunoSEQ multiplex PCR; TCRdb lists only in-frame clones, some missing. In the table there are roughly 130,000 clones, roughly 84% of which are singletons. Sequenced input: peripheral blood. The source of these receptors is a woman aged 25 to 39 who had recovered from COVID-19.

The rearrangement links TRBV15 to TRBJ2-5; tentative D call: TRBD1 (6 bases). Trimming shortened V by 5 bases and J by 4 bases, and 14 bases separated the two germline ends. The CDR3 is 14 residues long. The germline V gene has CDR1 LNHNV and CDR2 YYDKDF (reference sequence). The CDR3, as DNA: TGTGCCACCAGCGGGCGAAAAGGGGGAGAGACCCAGTACTTC. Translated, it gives CATSGRKGGETQYF.

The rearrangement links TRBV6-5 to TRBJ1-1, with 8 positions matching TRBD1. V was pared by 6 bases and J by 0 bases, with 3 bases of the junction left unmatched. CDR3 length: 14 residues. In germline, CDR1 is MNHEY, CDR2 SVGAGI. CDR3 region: CASRPGGMNTEAFF. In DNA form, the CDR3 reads TGTGCCAGCAGGCCAGGGGGCATGAACACTGAAGCTTTCTTT.

The CDR3 DNA sequence: TGTGCCAGCAGCCCCGACCGCGGGGAGTCAGAGACCCAGTACTTC. It is translated as CASSPDRGESETQYF. This chain uses TRBV3-1 (or the pseudogene TRBV3-2) with TRBJ2-5, with D maybe TRBD2 (6 bases). Trimming took off 4 bases at V and 4 bases at J, with 16 bases between the two ends. In germline, CDR1 is LGHDT, CDR2 YNNKEL (reference sequence). The CDR3 consists of 15 residues.

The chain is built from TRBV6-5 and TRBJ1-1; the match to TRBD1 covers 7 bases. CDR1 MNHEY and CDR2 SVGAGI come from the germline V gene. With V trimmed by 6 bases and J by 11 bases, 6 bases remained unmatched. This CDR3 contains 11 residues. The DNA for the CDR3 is TGTGCCAGCAGCCGGGGACAGAGTGCTTTCTTT. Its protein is CASSRGQSAFF.

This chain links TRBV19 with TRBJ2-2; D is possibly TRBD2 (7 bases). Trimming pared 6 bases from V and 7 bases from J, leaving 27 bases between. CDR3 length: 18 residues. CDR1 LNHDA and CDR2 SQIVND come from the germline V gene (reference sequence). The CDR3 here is CASSNMGGGPPYGGELFF. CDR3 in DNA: TGTGCCAGTAGCAACATGGGAGGGGGACCGCCTTATGGCGGGGAGCTGTTTTTT.

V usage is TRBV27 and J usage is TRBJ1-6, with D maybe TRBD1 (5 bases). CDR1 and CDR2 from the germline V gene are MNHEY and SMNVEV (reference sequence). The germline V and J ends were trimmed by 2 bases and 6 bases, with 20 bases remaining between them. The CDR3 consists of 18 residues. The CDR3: CASSLRPGIREVNSPLHF. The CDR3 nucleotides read TGTGCCAGCAGTTTAAGGCCAGGGATCAGGGAGGTTAATTCACCCCTCCACTTT.

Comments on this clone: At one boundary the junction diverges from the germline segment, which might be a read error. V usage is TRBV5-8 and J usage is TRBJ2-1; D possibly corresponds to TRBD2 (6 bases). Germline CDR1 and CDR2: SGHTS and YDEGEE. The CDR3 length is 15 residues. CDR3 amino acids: CASSQYRDSHNEQFF. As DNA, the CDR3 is TGTGCCAGCAGCCAATACCGGGACTCCCACAATGAGCAGTTCTTC.

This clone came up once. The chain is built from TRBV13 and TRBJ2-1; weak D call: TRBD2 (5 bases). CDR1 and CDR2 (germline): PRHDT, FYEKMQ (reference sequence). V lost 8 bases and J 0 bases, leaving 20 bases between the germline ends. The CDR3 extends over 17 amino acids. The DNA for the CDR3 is TGTGCCAGCTCCGAGGCCCTGGGGAGTAGCTCCTACAATGAGCAGTTCTTC. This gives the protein CASSEALGSSSYNEQFF.

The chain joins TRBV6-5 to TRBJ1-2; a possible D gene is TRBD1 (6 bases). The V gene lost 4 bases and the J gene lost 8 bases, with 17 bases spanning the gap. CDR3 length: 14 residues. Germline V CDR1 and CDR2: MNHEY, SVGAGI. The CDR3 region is CASSSDTGHGGYTF. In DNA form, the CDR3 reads TGTGCCAGCAGTTCAGATACAGGGCATGGGGGCTACACCTTC.

CDR3 sequence: CASSDQGLAGTDTQYF. CDR3 nucleotides: TGTGCCAGCAGTGATCAGGGGCTAGCGGGCACAGATACGCAGTATTTT. This chain uses TRBV2 with TRBJ2-3, with D maybe TRBD2 (7 bases). CDR1 SNHLY and CDR2 FYNNEI come from the germline V gene. V lost 3 bases and J 1 base, leaving 14 bases between the germline ends. The CDR3 runs 16 residues.

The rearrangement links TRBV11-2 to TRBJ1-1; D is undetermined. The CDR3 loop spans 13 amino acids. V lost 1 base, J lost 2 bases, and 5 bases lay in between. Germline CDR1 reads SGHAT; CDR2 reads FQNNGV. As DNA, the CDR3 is TGTGCCAGCAGCTTAGGGGCAAACACTGAAGCTTTCTTT. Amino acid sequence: CASSLGANTEAFF.

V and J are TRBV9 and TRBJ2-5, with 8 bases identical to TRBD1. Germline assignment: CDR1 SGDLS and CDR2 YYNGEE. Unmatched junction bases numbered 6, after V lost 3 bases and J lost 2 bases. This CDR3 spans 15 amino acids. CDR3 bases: TGTGCCAGCAGCGGCACCGGGACAGGACAAGAGACCCAGTACTTC. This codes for CASSGTGTGQETQYF. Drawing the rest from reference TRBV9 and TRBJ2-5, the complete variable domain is DSGVTQTPKHLITATGQRVTLRCSPRSGDLSVYWYQQSLDQGLQFLIQYYNGEERAKGNILERFSAQQFPDLHSELNLSSLELGDSALYFCASSGTGTGQETQYFGPGTRLLVL.

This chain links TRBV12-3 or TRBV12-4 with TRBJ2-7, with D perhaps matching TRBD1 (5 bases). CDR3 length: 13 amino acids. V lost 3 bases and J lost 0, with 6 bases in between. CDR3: CASSFGHSYEQYF. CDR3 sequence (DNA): TGTGCCAGCAGTTTTGGACACTCCTACGAGCAGTACTTC.

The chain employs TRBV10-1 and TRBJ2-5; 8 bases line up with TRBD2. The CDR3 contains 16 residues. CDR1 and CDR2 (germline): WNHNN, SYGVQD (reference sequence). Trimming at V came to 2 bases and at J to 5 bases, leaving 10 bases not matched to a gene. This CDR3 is CASSEPGGKSPETQYF. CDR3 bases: TGCGCCAGCAGTGAGCCGGGGGGGAAATCCCCTGAGACCCAGTACTTC.

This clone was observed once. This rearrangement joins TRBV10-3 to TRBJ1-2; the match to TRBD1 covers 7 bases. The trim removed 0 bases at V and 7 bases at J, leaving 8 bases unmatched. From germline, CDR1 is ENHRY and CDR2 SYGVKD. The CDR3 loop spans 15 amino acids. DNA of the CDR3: TGTGCCATCAGTGAGTCTGTCGGACAGGTGTCTGGCTACACCTTC. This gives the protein CAISESVGQVSGYTF.

In DNA form, the CDR3 reads TGTGCCAGCAGCTCCCCGGGACAGGGGGCACCTGAAGCTTTCTTT. This encodes CASSSPGQGAPEAFF. The chain employs TRBV6-5 and TRBJ1-1; 12 bases are shared with TRBD1. V was clipped by 6 bases and J by 6 bases; unmatched bases: 8. The CDR3 contains 15 residues. Germline lookup yields CDR1 MNHEY and CDR2 SVGAGI.

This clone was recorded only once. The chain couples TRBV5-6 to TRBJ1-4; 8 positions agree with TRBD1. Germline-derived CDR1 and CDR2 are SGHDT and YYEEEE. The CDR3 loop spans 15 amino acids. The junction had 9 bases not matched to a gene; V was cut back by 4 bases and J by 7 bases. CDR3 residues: CASSGSTGVREKLFF. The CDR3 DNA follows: TGTGCCAGCAGCGGGTCGACAGGGGTGCGTGAAAAACTGTTTTTT. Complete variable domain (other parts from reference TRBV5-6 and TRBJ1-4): DAGVTQSPTHLIKTRGQQVTLRCSPKSGHDTVSWYQQALGQGPQFIFQYYEEEERQRGNFPDRFSGHQFPNYSSELNVNALLLGDSALYLCASSGSTGVREKLFFGSGTQLSVL.

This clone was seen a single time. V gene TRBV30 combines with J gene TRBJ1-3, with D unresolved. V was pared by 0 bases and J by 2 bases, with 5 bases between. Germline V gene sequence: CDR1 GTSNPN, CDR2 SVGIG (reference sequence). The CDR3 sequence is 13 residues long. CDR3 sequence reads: CAWSVLAGNTIYF. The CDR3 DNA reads TGTGCCTGGAGTGTACTGGCTGGAAACACCATATATTTT.

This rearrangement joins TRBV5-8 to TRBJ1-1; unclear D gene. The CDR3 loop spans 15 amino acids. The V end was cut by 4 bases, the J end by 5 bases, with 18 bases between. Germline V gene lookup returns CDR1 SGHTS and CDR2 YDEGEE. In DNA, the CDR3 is TGTGCCAGCAGCCTTACGACGGTGTCGGGGACTGAAGCTTTCTTT. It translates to CASSLTTVSGTEAFF.

CDR3: CASSPGTAGAIYTQYF. DNA of the CDR3: TGTGCCAGCAGCCCGGGGACAGCCGGCGCGATCTATACGCAGTATTTT. J is TRBJ2-3 and V is TRBV4-2, with TRBD1 matching 7 bases. V trimming: 4 bases; J trimming: 7 bases; junction bases outside the gene matches: 14. Germline values: CDR1 LGHNA, CDR2 YNFKEQ. This CDR3 has 16 residues.

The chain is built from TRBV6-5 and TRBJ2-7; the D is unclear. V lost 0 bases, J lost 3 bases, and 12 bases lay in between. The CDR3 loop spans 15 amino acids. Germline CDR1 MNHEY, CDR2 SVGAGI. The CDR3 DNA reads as TGTGCCAGCAGTTACTCGAATCCCCCCGGCTACGAGCAGTACTTC. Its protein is CASSYSNPPGYEQYF.

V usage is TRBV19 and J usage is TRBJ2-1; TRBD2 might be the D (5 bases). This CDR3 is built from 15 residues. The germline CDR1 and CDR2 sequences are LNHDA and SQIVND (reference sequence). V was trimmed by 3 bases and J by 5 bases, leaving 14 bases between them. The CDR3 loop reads CASSIGLALDNEQFF. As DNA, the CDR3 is TGTGCCAGTAGTATTGGGCTAGCCCTAGACAATGAGCAGTTCTTC.

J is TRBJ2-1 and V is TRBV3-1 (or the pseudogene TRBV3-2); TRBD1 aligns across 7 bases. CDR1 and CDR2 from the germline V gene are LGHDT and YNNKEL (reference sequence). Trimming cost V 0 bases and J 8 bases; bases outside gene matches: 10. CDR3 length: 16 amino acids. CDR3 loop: CASSQDRGQAVDEQFF. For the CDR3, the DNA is TGTGCCAGCAGCCAAGATAGAGGACAGGCGGTAGATGAGCAGTTCTTC.

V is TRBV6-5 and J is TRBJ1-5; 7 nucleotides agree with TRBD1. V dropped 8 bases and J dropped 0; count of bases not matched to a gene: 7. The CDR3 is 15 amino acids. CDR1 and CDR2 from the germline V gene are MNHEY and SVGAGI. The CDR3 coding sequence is TGTGCCAGCCAGCCCGGGACAGTTAGCAATCAGCCCCAGCATTTT. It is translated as CASQPGTVSNQPQHF.

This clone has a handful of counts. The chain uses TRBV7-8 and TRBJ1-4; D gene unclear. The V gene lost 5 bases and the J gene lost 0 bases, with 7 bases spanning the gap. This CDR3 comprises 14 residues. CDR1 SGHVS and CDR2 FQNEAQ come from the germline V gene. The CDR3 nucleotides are TGTGCCAGCAGCACAGAGACAACTAATGAAAAACTGTTTTTT. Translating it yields CASSTETTNEKLFF.

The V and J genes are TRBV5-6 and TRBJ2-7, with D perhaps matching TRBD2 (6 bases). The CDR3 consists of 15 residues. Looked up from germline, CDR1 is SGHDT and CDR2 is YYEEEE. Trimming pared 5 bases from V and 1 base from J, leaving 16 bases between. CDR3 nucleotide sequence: TGTGCCAGCAGTCAGACCGGGACTGAGTCCTACGAGCAGTACTTC. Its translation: CASSQTGTESYEQYF.

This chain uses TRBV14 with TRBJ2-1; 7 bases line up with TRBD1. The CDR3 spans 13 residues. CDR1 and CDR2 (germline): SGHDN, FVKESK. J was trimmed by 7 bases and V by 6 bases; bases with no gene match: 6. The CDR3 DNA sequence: TGTGCCAGCAGGGCCGGGACAGAGAATGAGCAGTTCTTC. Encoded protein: CASRAGTENEQFF.

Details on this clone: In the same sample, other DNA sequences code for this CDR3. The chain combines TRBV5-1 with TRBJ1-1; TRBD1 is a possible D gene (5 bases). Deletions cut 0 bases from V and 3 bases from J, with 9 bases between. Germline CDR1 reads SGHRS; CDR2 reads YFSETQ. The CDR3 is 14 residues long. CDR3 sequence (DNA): TGCGCCAGCAGCTTGGGCCAGGGTTACACTGAAGCTTTCTTT. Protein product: CASSLGQGYTEAFF.

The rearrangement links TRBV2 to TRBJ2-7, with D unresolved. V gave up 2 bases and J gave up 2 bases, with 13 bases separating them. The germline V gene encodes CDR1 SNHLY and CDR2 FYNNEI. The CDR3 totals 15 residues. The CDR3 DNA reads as TGTGCCAGCAGTGAATGGAAGACAAGAGCCTACGAGCAGTACTTC. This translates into CASSEWKTRAYEQYF. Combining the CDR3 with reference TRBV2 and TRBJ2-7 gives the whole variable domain EPEVTQTPSHQVTQMGQEVILRCVPISNHLYFYWYRQILGQKVEFLVSFYNNEISEKSEIFDDQFSVERPDGSNFTLKIRSTKLEDSAMYFCASSEWKTRAYEQYFGPGTRLTVT.

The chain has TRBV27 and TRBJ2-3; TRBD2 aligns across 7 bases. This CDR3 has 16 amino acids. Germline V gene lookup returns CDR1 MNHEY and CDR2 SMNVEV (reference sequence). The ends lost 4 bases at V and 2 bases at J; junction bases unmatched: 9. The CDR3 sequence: CASSSRAGSPTDTQYF. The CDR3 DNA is TGTGCCAGCAGTTCCCGAGCGGGGTCCCCCACAGATACGCAGTATTTT.